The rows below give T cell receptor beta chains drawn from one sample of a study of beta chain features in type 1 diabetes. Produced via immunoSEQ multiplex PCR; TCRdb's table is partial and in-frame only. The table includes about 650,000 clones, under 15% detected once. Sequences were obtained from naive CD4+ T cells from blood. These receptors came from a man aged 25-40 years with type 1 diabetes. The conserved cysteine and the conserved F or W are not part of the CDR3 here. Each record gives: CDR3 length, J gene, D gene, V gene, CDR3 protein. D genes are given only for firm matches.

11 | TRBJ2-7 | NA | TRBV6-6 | ASRPGTAYEQY
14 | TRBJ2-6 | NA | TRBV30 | AWRRKGSSGANVLT
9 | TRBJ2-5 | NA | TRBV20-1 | SASTEETQY
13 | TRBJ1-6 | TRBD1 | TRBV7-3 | ASSSQPGGNSPLH
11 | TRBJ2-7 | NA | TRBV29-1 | SVGGRVSYEQY
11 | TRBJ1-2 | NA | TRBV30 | AWTEQIFYGYT
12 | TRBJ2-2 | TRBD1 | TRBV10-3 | AISGQGVTGELF
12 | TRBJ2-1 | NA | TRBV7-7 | ASSLGRDHNEQF
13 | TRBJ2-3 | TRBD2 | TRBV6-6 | ASSGSSGGTDTQY
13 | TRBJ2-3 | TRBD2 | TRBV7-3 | ASSESGGATDTQY
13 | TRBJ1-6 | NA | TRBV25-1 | ASSESKRGNSPLH
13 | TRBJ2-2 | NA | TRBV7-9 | ASSLGHPNTGELF
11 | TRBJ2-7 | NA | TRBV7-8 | ASSLSVSSEQY
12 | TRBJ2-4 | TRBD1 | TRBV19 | ATSERDSKNIQY
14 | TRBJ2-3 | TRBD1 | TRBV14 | ASSQTDRGHTDTQY
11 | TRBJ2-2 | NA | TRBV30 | AWSPGRTGELF
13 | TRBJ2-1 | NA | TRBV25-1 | ASSDPGHSYNEQF
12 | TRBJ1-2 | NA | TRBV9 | ASSVGAARRGYT
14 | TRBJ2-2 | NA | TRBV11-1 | ASSPQEQGNTGELF
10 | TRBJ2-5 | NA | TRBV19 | ASTENQETQY
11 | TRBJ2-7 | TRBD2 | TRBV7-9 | ASSLGTIDEQY
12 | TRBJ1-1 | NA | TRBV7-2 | ASSVGRQNTEAF
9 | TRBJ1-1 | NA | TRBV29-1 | SVVRSTEAF
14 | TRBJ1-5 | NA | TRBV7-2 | ASSLSAPGNGQPQH
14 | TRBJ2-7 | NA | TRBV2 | ASSVRFQRSSYEQY
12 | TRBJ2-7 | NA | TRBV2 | ASEGIRGPYEQY
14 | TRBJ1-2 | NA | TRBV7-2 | ASLDQRARANYGYT
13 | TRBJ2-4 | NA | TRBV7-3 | ASSLSREDKNIQY
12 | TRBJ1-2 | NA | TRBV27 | ASRASGSNYGYT
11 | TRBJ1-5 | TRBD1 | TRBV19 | ATGQAINQPQH
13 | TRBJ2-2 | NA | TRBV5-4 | ASSLDGGAVGELF
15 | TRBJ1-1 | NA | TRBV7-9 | ASSLVPQGRLGTEAF
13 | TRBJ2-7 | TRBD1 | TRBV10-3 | AISAGQGFSYEQY
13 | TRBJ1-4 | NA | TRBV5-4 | ASSPGPGGNEKLF
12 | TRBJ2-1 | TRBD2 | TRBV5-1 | ASSPAMGGNEQF
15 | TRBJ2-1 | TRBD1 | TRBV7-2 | ASSLVWTGSSYNEQF
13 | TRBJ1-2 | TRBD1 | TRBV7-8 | ASSFGTGVGYGYT
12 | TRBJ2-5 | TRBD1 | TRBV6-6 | ASSFPTGQETQY
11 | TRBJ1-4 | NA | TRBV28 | ASTRGSGEKLF
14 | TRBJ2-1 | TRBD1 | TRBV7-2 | ASSFYTGTGYNEQF
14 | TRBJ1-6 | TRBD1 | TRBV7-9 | ASSSDRRLHNSPLH